This T cell receptor (beta chain) was sequenced in a study of neoadjuvant anti-PD-1 for oral cavity cancer. V lost 3 bases, J lost 1 base, and 6 bases lay in between. Germline values: CDR1 SQVTM, CDR2 ANQGSEA. This CDR3 contains 12 residues. Sequencing used immunoSEQ multiplex PCR; TCRdb keeps in-frame clones, though not all of them. The data show approximately 17,000 clones, 50% to 65% seen once. The sequenced sample was PBMCs, obtained before nivolumab (anti-PD-1) treatment. This chain links TRBV29-1 with TRBJ1-1; D might be TRBD1 (6 bases). This clonotype was obtained from a person aged 35-79 years with oral cavity squamous cell carcinoma. Here the CDR3 reads CSVDRGNTEAFF. DNA of the CDR3: TGCAGCGTTGACAGGGGGAACACTGAAGCTTTCTTT.